A selection of T cell receptor beta chains follows, all from one sample in a study of T-cell memory formation after mild COVID-19. A single record per CDR3 protein comes from TCRdb applying MiXCR to the 5' RACE reads. The data hold 430,000 or so distinct CDR3 sequences, with roughly 25% observed a single time. The sample consisted of PBMCs or a T cell subset sorted from them (not recorded which). All receptors come from an adult woman who had mild COVID-19 (a few samples of this study predate the infection). Cell type and time point are not known. Each CDR3 is given with its conserved first and last residue. D genes are given only for firm matches. Size is omitted from some rows. Given values are once, few, many or a class for expanded clones.

DNA: TGTGCCACCAGCAGGGACACAGGGCCTGTCGGCGAGCAGTACTTC
CDR3: CATSRDTGPVGEQYF
D: -
V: TRBV15
size: few
J: TRBJ2-7

DNA: TGCAGCGTTGGAGGACAGGGGGCTGGAAAGACCCAGTACTTC
CDR3: CSVGGQGAGKTQYF
D: TRBD1
V: TRBV29-1
size: -
J: TRBJ2-5

DNA: TGCGCCAGCAGCTTCCTAGCGGGGGCCCAAGAGACCCAGTACTTC
CDR3: CASSFLAGAQETQYF
D: TRBD2
V: TRBV5-1
size: once
J: TRBJ2-5

DNA: TGTGCCAGTAGTGCCCGACAGAAACAAGAGACCCAGTACTTC
CDR3: CASSARQKQETQYF
D: -
V: TRBV19
size: -
J: TRBJ2-5

DNA: TGCAGCGTTTTGGGGGCTGGAAATGAGCAGTTCTTC
CDR3: CSVLGAGNEQFF
D: -
V: TRBV29-1
size: -
J: TRBJ2-1

DNA: TGTGCCATCAGTGAGGGGGCCCCCGGGACTCAGCAGTTCTTC
CDR3: CAISEGAPGTQQFF
D: -
V: TRBV10-3
size: few
J: TRBJ2-1

DNA: TGCAGCGCGGGACAGACGAGCGAGCAGTACTTC
CDR3: CSAGQTSEQYF
D: TRBD1
V: TRBV29-1
size: -
J: TRBJ2-7

DNA: TGTGCCAGCAGCCAAGACTCGCTTTTAACGGACCAGTACTTC
CDR3: CASSQDSLLTDQYF
D: -
V: TRBV3-1
size: -
J: TRBJ2-5

DNA: TGCGCCAGCAGGACAGGGGGCCTCGGCTACACCTTC
CDR3: CASRTGGLGYTF
D: TRBD1
V: TRBV5-1
size: few
J: TRBJ1-2

DNA: TGTGCCAGCAGCGTATCGACAGGGATGGGGGATACGCAGTATTTT
CDR3: CASSVSTGMGDTQYF
D: TRBD1
V: TRBV9
size: few
J: TRBJ2-3

DNA: TGTGCCATAACCACCGGGGACGAACTGGATACGCAGTATTTT
CDR3: CAITTGDELDTQYF
D: -
V: TRBV7-6
size: -
J: TRBJ2-3

DNA: TGTGCCAGCAGCCCGACAGTTTACAGGGGGCGCATTATCACCGGGGAGCTGTTTTTT
CDR3: CASSPTVYRGRIITGELFF
D: TRBD1
V: TRBV14
size: -
J: TRBJ2-2

DNA: TGTGCCAGCAGCTCCCCCGTTGGCACTGAAGCTTTCTTT
CDR3: CASSSPVGTEAFF
D: -
V: TRBV7-2
size: -
J: TRBJ1-1

DNA: TGCGCCAGCAGCCTCCGGGAGACCGAAGCTACCTACAATGAGCAGTTCTTC
CDR3: CASSLRETEATYNEQFF
D: -
V: TRBV4-1
size: -
J: TRBJ2-1

DNA: TGCAGTGCTAGAGCGTTAGCGGTAGATACGCAGTATTTT
CDR3: CSARALAVDTQYF
D: -
V: TRBV20-1
size: few
J: TRBJ2-3

DNA: TGTGCCACCAGCAGAACACAGGGGAGCAATCAGCCCCAGCATTTT
CDR3: CATSRTQGSNQPQHF
D: TRBD1
V: TRBV15
size: -
J: TRBJ1-5

DNA: TGTGCCAGCAGTGCCGGGCCCAGGGTCGCTGAAGCTTTCTTT
CDR3: CASSAGPRVAEAFF
D: -
V: TRBV2
size: few
J: TRBJ1-1

DNA: TGTGCCAGCAGATCCTGGACAGGGGGGAACACTGAAGCTTTCTTT
CDR3: CASRSWTGGNTEAFF
D: TRBD1
V: TRBV7-2
size: -
J: TRBJ1-1

DNA: TGTGCCAGCAGTTACTCGGGACAGCGGAGCACAGATACGCAGTATTTT
CDR3: CASSYSGQRSTDTQYF
D: TRBD1
V: TRBV6-5
size: -
J: TRBJ2-3

DNA: TGTGCCAGCCTACCCTATGGCCAGGGGACAGATACGCAGTATTTT
CDR3: CASLPYGQGTDTQYF
D: -
V: TRBV27
size: -
J: TRBJ2-3

DNA: TGTGCCACCAGTGACAGCCGGACAGGGACCGAGCAGTACTTC
CDR3: CATSDSRTGTEQYF
D: TRBD1
V: TRBV24-1
size: few
J: TRBJ2-7

DNA: TGTGCCAGCAACCAGGCTACGGCCACAGATACGCAGTATTTT
CDR3: CASNQATATDTQYF
D: -
V: TRBV7-9
size: few
J: TRBJ2-3

DNA: TGTGCCAGCAGCCACGGTGGGAGTACCTACGAGCAGTACTTC
CDR3: CASSHGGSTYEQYF
D: -
V: TRBV3-1
size: -
J: TRBJ2-7

DNA: TGTGCCAGCAGACCTAGCGGGAGGCCCTACAATGAGCAGTTCTTC
CDR3: CASRPSGRPYNEQFF
D: TRBD2
V: TRBV27
size: -
J: TRBJ2-1

DNA: TGTGCCACCAGCACGGGGGGGCACAATGAGCAGTTCTTC
CDR3: CATSTGGHNEQFF
D: TRBD2
V: TRBV15
size: -
J: TRBJ2-1

DNA: TGTGCCAGCAGTCTTGCTAGCGGGAAGAACACCGGGGAGCTGTTTTTT
CDR3: CASSLASGKNTGELFF
D: TRBD2
V: TRBV12-3/TRBV12-4
size: -
J: TRBJ2-2

DNA: TGTGCCAGCAGCTTTATCCTCAACGCAGGGAGGGATTGGGAGACCCAGTACTTC
CDR3: CASSFILNAGRDWETQYF
D: TRBD2
V: TRBV7-9
size: -
J: TRBJ2-5

DNA: TGCAGTGCTCTACTTCCGAAGGGGGTCTCCTACGAGCAGTACTTC
CDR3: CSALLPKGVSYEQYF
D: -
V: TRBV20-1
size: -
J: TRBJ2-7

DNA: TGTGCCAGCAGCTTAGTGCAGGGGGGTCAGCCCCAGCATTTT
CDR3: CASSLVQGGQPQHF
D: TRBD1
V: TRBV11-2
size: few
J: TRBJ1-5

DNA: TGTGCCAGCAGCTGGGACCAACAGGGGGCTCGGGCAGATACGCAGTATTTT
CDR3: CASSWDQQGARADTQYF
D: TRBD1
V: TRBV5-8
size: few
J: TRBJ2-3

DNA: TGCGCCAGCAGCACGACAGCAGAACCTAACTATGGCTACACCTTC
CDR3: CASSTTAEPNYGYTF
D: -
V: TRBV5-1
size: few
J: TRBJ1-2

DNA: TGTGCCACCAGCAGAGGTCGGGATCAGCCCCAGCATTTT
CDR3: CATSRGRDQPQHF
D: -
V: TRBV15
size: few
J: TRBJ1-5

DNA: TGTGCCAGCAGTTTAGGGGGAGCTAGGGATACGCAGTATTTT
CDR3: CASSLGGARDTQYF
D: -
V: TRBV12-3/TRBV12-4
size: few
J: TRBJ2-3

DNA: TGTGCCTGGAGTCGGGAGTCTTTCTCCTACGAGCAGTACTTC
CDR3: CAWSRESFSYEQYF
D: -
V: TRBV30
size: few
J: TRBJ2-7

DNA: TGTGCCAGCAGTTTAGAGGTCTTAACGGACACTGAAGCTTTCTTT
CDR3: CASSLEVLTDTEAFF
D: -
V: TRBV12-3/TRBV12-4
size: -
J: TRBJ1-1

DNA: TGCAGTGCTAGAGCCCTCCAACTAGCGGGAGGGCCGTTATATACAGGGAATGAGCAGTTCTTC
CDR3: CSARALQLAGGPLYTGNEQFF
D: TRBD2
V: TRBV20-1
size: few
J: TRBJ2-1

DNA: TGCAGCTTTCGGGGGGGCGACACCGGGGAGCTGTTTTTT
CDR3: CSFRGGDTGELFF
D: TRBD2
V: TRBV20-1
size: -
J: TRBJ2-2

DNA: TGTGCCAGCAGGGAGTCTAGCGGGAGGTTCTACGAGCAGTACTTC
CDR3: CASRESSGRFYEQYF
D: TRBD2
V: TRBV2
size: few
J: TRBJ2-7

DNA: TGTGCCAGCAGCTCCGCGGGGGATGTAGATACGCAGTATTTT
CDR3: CASSSAGDVDTQYF
D: TRBD2
V: TRBV7-2
size: -
J: TRBJ2-3

DNA: TGTGCCAGCAGCTTGGGATGGGACTACGAGCAGTACTTC
CDR3: CASSLGWDYEQYF
D: -
V: TRBV5-4
size: -
J: TRBJ2-7

DNA: TGTGCCAGCAGTCGCGATATGAGTAACTATGGCTACACCTTC
CDR3: CASSRDMSNYGYTF
D: -
V: TRBV7-6
size: few
J: TRBJ1-2

DNA: TGCAGTGCTAGAGATCAGACTCGAGCCTACGAGCAGTACTTC
CDR3: CSARDQTRAYEQYF
D: -
V: TRBV20-1
size: -
J: TRBJ2-7

DNA: TGCAGTGCTAGTGACTCGTGGTACGAGCAGTACTTC
CDR3: CSASDSWYEQYF
D: -
V: TRBV20-1
size: few
J: TRBJ2-7

DNA: TGTGCCTGGAGTGATGTCTACGAGCAGTACTTC
CDR3: CAWSDVYEQYF
D: -
V: TRBV30
size: -
J: TRBJ2-7

DNA: TGTGCCAGCACCAAGACAGGGGTGAACACTGAAGCTTTCTTT
CDR3: CASTKTGVNTEAFF
D: TRBD1
V: TRBV25-1
size: once
J: TRBJ1-1

DNA: TGTGCCATCAGTTTAGGGGGGCCTCAGGGAGATACGCAGTATTTT
CDR3: CAISLGGPQGDTQYF
D: -
V: TRBV10-3
size: -
J: TRBJ2-3

DNA: TGCGCCAGCAGCCAAGACGCGGGGACCGGCGGGACCCAGTACTTC
CDR3: CASSQDAGTGGTQYF
D: -
V: TRBV4-3
size: -
J: TRBJ2-5

DNA: TGTGCCAGTAGTTCCACAGGGAATCAGCCCCAGCATTTT
CDR3: CASSSTGNQPQHF
D: -
V: TRBV19
size: -
J: TRBJ1-5

DNA: TGCAGTGCTAGGGGCCTAGGGGGCAATCAGCCCCAGCATTTT
CDR3: CSARGLGGNQPQHF
D: -
V: TRBV20-1
size: many
J: TRBJ1-5

DNA: TGTGCCTGGAGTTTGGGTGTGGGGTATGAAGCTTTCTTC
CDR3: CAWSLGVGYEAFF
D: -
V: TRBV30
size: -
J: TRBJ1-1

DNA: TGTGCCAGCAGCTTAAGGGGGTCCAATTCACCCCTCCACTTT
CDR3: CASSLRGSNSPLHF
D: -
V: TRBV7-9
size: -
J: TRBJ1-6